This entry concerns a single T cell receptor (beta chain). It lacks a known antigen. No much larger clonotype is one base removed from it; base qualities were not supplied. The data are from a study of T cell responses to AZD1222 COVID-19 vaccine listed by TCRdb under 2021. In terms of the full investigation: TCR sequencing was performed for roughly 250 trial participants, of whom about 200 were given two doses of AZD1222 and approximately 25 were given two doses of MenACWY control vaccine. Trial participants were enrolled into age subgroups of 18-55, 56-69 and 70-plus years, which contained about 150, 27 and 61 TCR-sequenced participants, respectively. Study-wide conclusions, independent of this receptor: No day 14 peak-response samples were available, so repertoires were characterized only after the peak T cell response. Reportedly, close to half of the unique spike-specific TCRs recognized epitopes lying outside the regions that are mutated in the B.1.351 and B.1.1.7 variants. The 56-69-year group was small, and its depth increase did not reach significance, likely because of low power. Spike-specific TCR breadth and depth rose significantly after two AZD1222 doses compared with day 0 and with MenACWY recipients. Participants were mostly white British, with more females than males. The authors suggested clonal diversity may have been underestimated. Conclusions about previously exposed vaccinees were limited because only a handful of AZD1222 recipients were SARS-CoV-2 seropositive at baseline. The vaccine-associated CD4 TCRs covered the entire spike protein, and the dominant responses fell in regions 160-218 and 743-854.

The CDR3 regions of human TCRbeta chains were subjected to immunosequencing. The original pipeline was this. Repertoire TCRs were checked for matches against a reference library of SARS-CoV-2-specific TCRs that had been generated using the MIRA antigen-specificity platform. Breadth meant the fraction of unique TCRs that were SARS-CoV-2-associated, whereas depth meant the fraction of total T cells that were SARS-CoV-2-associated. Using the MIRA data, each spike-specific TCR was assigned both to the spike region to which the TCR was reactive and to a CD4 or CD8 class. Log10-transformed breadth and depth values were compared by one-way ANOVA with Sidak's multiple comparisons tests. The immuneACCESS repertoire file appears here via TCRdb, limited to in-frame rearrangements. These files lack a portion of the clones; in checked studies, under half of the deficit traces to unresolved V genes, and the cause of the others is not known. D and trimming were read from the DNA, whereas the V and J calls and clone size are those reported in that table. This sample has just over 150,000 clones in its table, and about 87% of those were observed once. About a tenth of the sample is held by the ten biggest clonotypes.

This specimen's time point label, interpreted: about 28 days (+/-7) after the second vaccine dose. AZD1222 recipients whose second dose came at about 4 weeks and those whose second dose came at about 12 weeks were combined into one group, since spike-specific TCR depth and breadth did not differ between the two schedules. Samples from vaccinated people were obtained from the UK trials COV001 and COV002, which included a single-blind randomized controlled phase 2/3 trial of AZD1222 (ChAdOx1 nCoV-19) in healthy adults. For TCRbeta chain sequencing, PBMC samples were collected from trial participants at day 0 and at day 28 after the second dose. CDR1 SGHRS and CDR2 YFSETQ are derived from the germline V gene. Counted from cysteine to phenylalanine, this CDR3 has 15 amino acids. The retained sequence is limited to the CDR3, 45 bases, with the frame set at the first base. V is pruned by 3 bases and J by 5 bases, leaving 7 bases of the junction without a gene match.

Sample: peripheral blood, taken 28 days after the second AZD1222 dose. This sequence uses TRBV5-1 and TRBJ1-1, and 10 junctional nucleotides match TRBD1. The clonotype was recovered from an adult who received the AZD1222 COVID-19 vaccine. The CDR3 reads CASSSSTGGRTEAFF. The DNA sequence is as follows: TGCGCCAGCAGCTCCTCGACAGGGGGCCGTACTGAAGCTTTCTTT.